Included here is one T cell receptor (beta chain) sequence, with context. Its antigen is still unknown. The sample is drawn from a study of T cell repertoires in cytomegalovirus infection. Broader study findings: CMV carriers with the relevant HLA were identified by cumulative public TCR beta family frequency.

V was trimmed by 4 bases and J by 5 bases, leaving 17 bases between them. Germline values: CDR1 LNHDA, CDR2 SQIVND (reference sequence). The CDR3 runs 15 residues. TCRdb called the reads again in MiXCR, with one record for every CDR3 protein. The sample records about 740,000 distinct CDR3 sequences, 35% to 40% being singletons. The sequence was obtained from a human donor in good health (CMV status not recorded). Some clones in this sample may be carry-over from other donors' samples. Source material: PBMCs. The chain recombines TRBV19 with TRBJ1-2; D unclear. The CDR3 protein is CASSSFGGPGYGYTF. In nucleotides, the CDR3 is TGTGCCAGTAGTAGCTTTGGAGGTCCCGGATATGGCTACACCTTC.